This T cell receptor beta chain was retrieved from a study of T cells after yellow fever vaccination. Study context: In the case of low-cell-number fractions, SMART-Seq v4 Ultra Low Input was used for preparation. Study outcomes and limitations: Primary-vaccination clones mostly resurfaced post-booster (about 95% CD4, just under 90% CD8). The secondary response peaked faster, at day 5 versus 15, but was weaker.

This clonotype was observed many times. Its antigen is still unknown. The CDR3 spans 11 residues. Trimming took 7 bases from V and 8 from J, leaving 12 bases between them. CDR1 DFQATT and CDR2 SNEGSKA come from the germline V gene (reference sequence). TCRdb ran MiXCR on the 5' RACE reads and lists one entry per CDR3 protein. This sample yields around 310,000 distinct CDR3 sequences, of which approximately 3.9% are seen a single time; about a quarter belongs to the top ten. The sequence derives from a young man who received the YFV17D yellow fever vaccine. Sequenced here: PBMCs, sampled on the day of the yellow fever booster vaccination. The J gene is TRBJ2-4, the V gene TRBV20-1, with D possibly being TRBD2 (5 bases). The CDR3 sequence: CSGGYGDIQYF. CDR3 nucleotide sequence: TGCAGTGGCGGGTATGGTGACATTCAGTACTTC.